This passage covers 5 T cell receptor beta chains from one sample sequenced in a study of CXCR3-negative and CXCR3-positive naive CD8 T cells. These receptors lack a known antigen. The authors made the TRB cDNA libraries by 5' RACE using UMI labels. TCRdb reprocessed the 5' RACE reads, with one entry per CDR3 protein and no DNA. Across around 8,600 distinct CDR3 sequences, the top ten clones capture 2% of the sample. Study-wide findings and caveats: Hydrophobicity of TRB CDR3s was greater in CXCR3-positive naive cells than in CXCR3-negative naive cells.

Specimen: naive CXCR3+ CD8+ T cells from blood. The subset here: CD45RO-CCR7+CD27+CD95- naive CD8+ T cells expressing CXCR3 (TNR3+). These receptors were collected from a human donor in good health. Some clones in this sample may be carry-over from other donors' samples.

Its frequency marks this clonotype as medium-sized. V and J are TRBV18 and TRBJ2-2; the D call of TRBD1 rests on TCRdb alone, since no DNA is present to check it. This CDR3 has 15 residues. Germline V gene data show CDR1 as KGHSH and CDR2 as LQKENI. The CDR3 sequence: CASSPPRGDTGELFF.

The chain carries TRBV18 and TRBJ2-4; TCRdb's D gene call, TRBD1, goes unchecked for lack of DNA. From germline, CDR1 is KGHSH and CDR2 LQKENI. CDR3 size: 14 residues. CDR3: CASSPETGLDIQYF.

The J gene is TRBJ2-1, the V gene TRBV3-1; no DNA is available, so the TRBD1 call from TCRdb remains unchecked. Per the germline V gene, CDR1 is LGHDT and CDR2 is YNNKEL (reference sequence). CDR3 length: 23 amino acids. This CDR3 reads CDSSIYLCSVDRGPTGSYNEQFF.

The rearrangement joins TRBV28 to TRBJ2-3; with no DNA, the TCRdb D assignment of TRBD2 cannot be verified. Germline CDR1 MDHEN, CDR2 SYDVKM. This CDR3 spans 15 amino acids. This CDR3 reads CASSLTVSLTDTQYF.

V gene TRBV4-1 combines with J gene TRBJ1-1. The CDR3 length is 13 residues. Per germline, CDR1 MGHRA and CDR2 YSYEKL. This CDR3 reads CASSQPGNTEAFF.